These 30 T cell receptor beta chains originate from one sample sequenced in a study of tumor-infiltrating lymphocytes in primary liver carcinoma. A primer matching the constant region was used to make TCR beta cDNA from 450 to 500 ng of total RNA. Amplification in three nested multiplex PCR rounds with slightly modified ARM-PCR gave rise to TCR beta libraries. TRBV1-TRBV30 forward primers paired with a C-beta reverse primer drove the first two PCR rounds, around 10 cycles each. TCRdb re-analysed the multiplex PCR reads in MiXCR, keeping a single row per CDR3 protein. The sample lists under 200,000 distinct CDR3 sequences; 65% were seen once. Alongside blood RNA obtained from unsorted whole blood, germline DNA was also extracted. The sample comprised peripheral blood. These receptor sequences come from a woman aged 55-70 years with primary liver carcinoma and hepatitis B virus infection.

The V and J genes are TRBV28 and TRBJ2-7, with 8 positions matching TRBD1. Per germline, CDR1 MDHEN and CDR2 SYDVKM. This CDR3 has 17 residues. The V and J ends lost 3 bases and 7 bases, in that order; junction bases with no gene match: 17. Written as DNA, the CDR3 is TGTGCCAGCAGTTTCACGACAGGGGCCTGGGCAATTAGGGAGCAGTACTTC. Translation: CASSFTTGAWAIREQYF.

In the case of this clonotype: A much bigger clone sits one base away, suggesting this may be a read error. The chain joins TRBV12-3 or TRBV12-4 to TRBJ1-5, with D tentatively TRBD1 (6 bases). This CDR3 contains 13 residues. Trimming removed 6 bases at V and 7 bases at J, with 13 bases between. In DNA form, the CDR3 reads TGTGCCAGCAGAGGACAGTACAAACAGCCCCAGCATTTT. Translation gives CASRGQYKQPQHF.

The V call is TRBV6-5, the J call TRBJ2-3, with 16 nucleotides matching TRBD2. CDR3 size: 20 residues. The V gene's germline CDR1 is MNHEY and CDR2 SVGAGI. After removal of 8 bases from V and 0 bases from J, the junction contained 14 bases not matched to a gene. CDR3 coding DNA: TGTGCCAGCGGGGAAAAGACTCCGGGACTAGCGGGAGGGAGCACAGATACGCAGTATTTT. Translation gives CASGEKTPGLAGGSTDTQYF.

This clonotype was observed many times. The chain couples TRBV5-5 to TRBJ2-2; D gene uncertain. Germline V gene data show CDR1 as SGHKS and CDR2 as YYEKEE (reference sequence). Trimming left V 3 bases short and J 1 base short, with 7 bases between. The CDR3 covers 14 residues. CDR3 protein: CASSSDGNTGELFF. CDR3 sequence (DNA): TGTGCCAGCAGCTCCGACGGGAACACCGGGGAGCTGTTTTTT.

Worth noting for this clonotype: This likely comes from a read error, as the CDR3 has no conserved phenylalanine or tryptophan at its end. The gene calls are TRBV6-5 and TRBJ2-1; 8 positions agree with TRBD2. The CDR3 length is 14 residues. Germline V gene sequence: CDR1 MNHEY, CDR2 SVGAGI. This CDR3 reads CASSSSGSQNGQFL. Here the CDR3 DNA reads TGTGCCAGCAGTTCAAGCGGGAGTCAAAATGGGCAGTTCTTG.

This clonotype was seen many times. This chain uses TRBV6-5 with TRBJ2-6; weak D call: TRBD1 (6 bases). CDR3 size: 18 residues. Trimming removed 5 bases at V and 0 bases at J, with 17 bases between. CDR1 MNHEY and CDR2 SVGAGI come from the germline V gene. The chain's CDR3 is CASSPQGPQSSGANVLTF. The CDR3 region has the DNA TGTGCCAGCAGTCCACAGGGCCCGCAAAGCTCTGGGGCCAACGTCCTGACTTTC.

This clonotype was detected only a few times. The chain recombines TRBV6-6 with TRBJ2-1; D assignment may be TRBD1 or TRBD2 (5 bases each). Germline-derived CDR1 and CDR2 are MNHNY and SVGAGI (reference sequence). Trimming removed 7 bases from V and 5 bases from J, with 15 bases in between. The CDR3 extends over 14 amino acids. CDR3 in amino acids: CASKWGSADNEQFF. In nucleotides, the CDR3 is TGTGCCAGCAAATGGGGGTCGGCCGACAATGAGCAGTTCTTC.

This clonotype was seen a single time. J is TRBJ2-1 and V is TRBV28, with D unclear. The CDR3 is 16 amino acids. Trimming cost V 5 bases and J 1 base, with 15 bases left between them. Germline V gene sequence: CDR1 MDHEN, CDR2 SYDVKM. In DNA, the CDR3 is TGTGCCAGCAGTCTCACAGACATTTTTTCCTACAATGAGCAGTTCTTC. The encoded protein is CASSLTDIFSYNEQFF.

On this clonotype: A clone one base away is much larger, so this may be a read error. The chain employs TRBV6-2 or TRBV6-3 and TRBJ2-6; 10 bases align to TRBD1. CDR1 MNHEY and CDR2 SVGEGT come from the germline V gene. The CDR3 contains 19 residues. The CDR3, as DNA: TGTGCCAACAGTTACTTCCGGACAGGGGGAAGCTCTGGGGCCAACGTCCTGACTTTC. Encoded protein: CANSYFRTGGSSGANVLTF.

A note on this clonotype: This could be a read error, since a much larger clone is one nucleotide away. The rearrangement links TRBV4-1 to TRBJ2-2; perhaps D is TRBD1 or TRBD2 (5 bases each). Germline CDR1 is MGHRA and CDR2 is YSYEKL. The CDR3 is made up of 14 amino acids. The DNA for the CDR3 is TGCGCCAGCAGAGGGACGGAGAACATCGGGGAGCTGTTTTTT. Its translation is CASRGTENIGELFF.

In regard to this clonotype: One junction end disagrees with the germline gene, perhaps due to a read error. The CDR3 DNA is TGTGTCAGCAGTTTAGCTGCTGGGACAGGGTTTGGCTACACCTTC. It encodes CVSSLAAGTGFGYTF. The chain links TRBV12-3 or TRBV12-4 to TRBJ1-2; 9 bases line up with TRBD1. CDR3 length: 15 residues.

Points on this clonotype: At one boundary the junction diverges from the germline segment, which might be a read error. V usage is TRBV6-6 and J usage is TRBJ2-1, with a weak D call TRBD1 (6 bases). This CDR3 comprises 15 residues. Germline V gene data show CDR1 as MNHNY and CDR2 as SVGAGI (reference sequence). For the CDR3, the DNA is TGTTCCAGTAGGTCACAGGGTGGCGCCTACAATGAGCAGTTCTTC. It specifies CSSRSQGGAYNEQFF.

About this clonotype itself: Mismatch with germline at one junction end may stem from a read error. The DNA of the CDR3 is TGTGCCAGCAGCCAAGATCTAGGTGGACTGTACTCTGGGGACAACGTCCTGACTTTC. This codes for CASSQDLGGLYSGDNVLTF. This chain joins TRBV14 and TRBJ2-6, with TRBD2 as a possible D gene (5 bases). The germline V gene has CDR1 SGHDN and CDR2 FVKESK. This CDR3 contains 19 residues.

CDR3 sequence (DNA): TGTGCCAGCAGTTCACTCAGACAGGGGGCCTACTATGGCTACACCTTC. Protein sequence: CASSSLRQGAYYGYTF. The chain recombines TRBV28 with TRBJ1-2; 10 positions match TRBD1. Trimming took 4 bases from V and 3 from J; bases not matched to a gene: 8. Germline lookup yields CDR1 MDHEN and CDR2 SYDVKM. The CDR3 is made up of 16 amino acids.

This chain links TRBV5-6 with TRBJ2-1, with 7 bases fitting TRBD1. V dropped 3 bases and J dropped 9; count of bases not matched to a gene: 3. CDR3 size: 12 residues. In germline, CDR1 is SGHDT, CDR2 YYEEEE. Here the CDR3 DNA reads TGTGCCAGCAGCTCGACAGGGAGTGAGCAGTTCTTC. Its translation: CASSSTGSEQFF.

This clonotype was observed a single time. This chain joins TRBV11-2 and TRBJ1-5; TRBD1 might be the D (5 bases). The CDR3 runs to 15 residues. Trimming took 7 bases from V and 4 from J, leaving 17 bases between them. Germline V gene sequence: CDR1 SGHAT, CDR2 FQNNGV. In nucleotides, the CDR3 is TGTGCCAGCATCCCCAGGGACGTGAGTAATCAGCCCCAGCATTTT. It specifies CASIPRDVSNQPQHF.

Comment on this clonotype: A much larger clone lies a single base off, so this may be a read error. No conserved phenylalanine or tryptophan is present at the end of the CDR3, so a read error is the likely explanation. The chain joins TRBV6-2 or TRBV6-3 to TRBJ1-2, with unresolved D. Trimming left V 6 bases short and J 4 bases short, with 15 bases between. Germline V gives CDR1 MNHEY, CDR2 SVGEGT. The CDR3 loop spans 14 amino acids. The CDR3 nucleotides read TGTGCCAGCAGGCAGGACCTCATGGCCTATGGCTACACCTTA. Protein sequence: CASRQDLMAYGYTL.

As regards this clonotype: This may come from a read error, since a much larger clone is one base off. The rearrangement joins TRBV6-1 to TRBJ2-6, with D tentatively TRBD1 or TRBD2 (5 bases each). Germline loops: CDR1 MNHNS, CDR2 SASEGT. This CDR3 comprises 14 residues. CDR3 coding DNA: TGTGCCACCGGGGTTCGCCCTGGGGGCAACGTCCTGACTTTC. Amino acids: CATGVRPGGNVLTF.

This clonotype showed up many times. J is TRBJ1-1 and V is TRBV6-1, with D tentatively TRBD1 (5 bases). Trimming shortened V by 6 bases and J by 4 bases, and 12 bases separated the two germline ends. The CDR3 sequence is 13 residues long. Germline CDR1 MNHNS, CDR2 SASEGT. This chain's CDR3 is CASSPRQFTEAFF. In nucleotides, the CDR3 is TGTGCCAGCAGCCCAAGACAGTTCACTGAAGCTTTCTTT.

By share, this clonotype ranks as medium-sized (0.01 to 0.1%). The genes are TRBV11-2 and TRBJ2-7, with 11 bases matching TRBD2. Trimming cost V 4 bases and J 4 bases; bases outside gene matches: 18. The CDR3 covers 19 residues. CDR1 is SGHAT and CDR2 is FQNNGV in the germline V gene. CDR3 bases: TGTGCCAGCAGCTCGAGGGGACAGATAAGACTAGCGGGACGGTACGAGCAGTACTTC. Protein: CASSSRGQIRLAGRYEQYF.

The chain couples TRBV5-6 to TRBJ2-7, with 10 bases matching TRBD2. The CDR3 loop spans 17 amino acids. With V trimmed by 3 bases and J by 0 bases, 9 bases remained unmatched. Germline V CDR1 and CDR2: SGHDT, YYEEEE. CDR3 amino acids: CASSWGGLAESSYEQYF. Written as DNA, the CDR3 is TGTGCCAGCAGCTGGGGAGGACTAGCGGAGAGCTCCTACGAGCAGTACTTC.

This rearrangement joins TRBV28 to TRBJ1-4, with D possibly TRBD1 on 6 matching bases. CDR3 length: 15 residues. Germline V gene lookup returns CDR1 MDHEN and CDR2 SYDVKM. Trimming left V 6 bases short and J 11 bases short, with 22 bases between. Here the CDR3 reads CASSSRGQWGDKLFF. CDR3 nucleotide sequence: TGTGCCAGCAGCTCCCGCGGACAGTGGGGTGACAAACTGTTTTTT.

Comments on this clonotype: The CDR3 ends on some other residue instead of the conserved phenylalanine or tryptophan, so this is likely a read error. V usage is TRBV12-5 and J usage is TRBJ2-1; D gene unclear. Germline V gene sequence: CDR1 LGHNT, CDR2 FRNRAP. The CDR3 is 14 amino acids. The DNA of the CDR3 is TGTGCTAATGGTTTCGAGGTAGCTTACAATGAGCAGTTCATC. As protein: CANGFEVAYNEQFI.

About this clonotype: A much larger clonotype is one base distant, so this may be a read error. The CDR3 carries no conserved terminal phenylalanine or tryptophan, so it likely arises from a read error. J is TRBJ1-6 and V is TRBV6-5; D is possibly TRBD1 (5 bases). This CDR3 is built from 14 residues. The germline V gene has CDR1 MNHEY and CDR2 SVGAGI. The V gene lost 6 bases and the J gene lost 10 bases, with 16 bases spanning the gap. The CDR3 bases are TGTGCCAGCAGGGTGGACATTTCTAACTCACCCCTCCACCTT. As protein: CASRVDISNSPLHL.

V and J are TRBV5-1 and TRBJ1-4, with D hard to call. V gave up 4 bases and J gave up 4 bases, with 11 bases separating them. The CDR3 runs 14 residues. Germline-derived CDR1 and CDR2 are SGHRS and YFSETQ. The CDR3 region is CASSPGSVNEKLFF. The DNA for the CDR3 is TGCGCCAGCAGCCCGGGCTCGGTTAATGAAAAACTGTTTTTT. Combining the CDR3 with reference TRBV5-1 and TRBJ1-4 gives the whole variable domain KAGVTQTPRYLIKTRGQQVTLSCSPISGHRSVSWYQQTPGQGLQFLFEYFSETQRNKGNFPGRFSGRQFSNSRSEMNVSTLELGDSALYLCASSPGSVNEKLFFGSGTQLSVL.

The DNA of the CDR3 is TGTGCCAGCTCACCAGCGGGACAGATTTACGAGCAGTACTTC. Its protein is CASSPAGQIYEQYF. V usage is TRBV18 and J usage is TRBJ2-7; tentative D call: TRBD1 (7 bases). This CDR3 comprises 14 residues. Trimming took 2 bases from V and 4 from J, leaving 12 bases between them. CDR1 and CDR2 from the germline V gene are KGHSH and LQKENI.

This rearrangement joins TRBV11-2 to TRBJ2-3, with no clear D. Per germline, CDR1 SGHAT and CDR2 FQNNGV. CDR3 length: 14 residues. The DNA of the CDR3 is TGTGCTATCAGCTTAGATCGAGAGACAGATACGCAGTATTTT. It translates to CAISLDRETDTQYF.

In nucleotides, the CDR3 is TGTGCCAGCAGCCAAGATTGGAGAGAGGGCGGGAACAATGAGCAGTTCTTC. This gives the protein CASSQDWREGGNNEQFF. The chain links TRBV4-2 to TRBJ2-1; a possible D gene is TRBD2 (6 bases). The CDR3 has 17 residues. Trimming stripped 0 bases from V and 5 bases from J, with 17 bases between. Germline CDR1 LGHNA, CDR2 YNFKEQ.

A note on this clonotype: At one boundary the junction diverges from the germline segment, which might be a read error. The CDR3 DNA is TGCGCCAGCAGCCTACTACAGGGAAACAAAAACATTCAGCACTTC. Amino acids: CASSLLQGNKNIQHF. V usage is TRBV5-1 and J usage is TRBJ2-4; tentatively, D is TRBD1 (6 bases). CDR1 is SGHRS and CDR2 is YFSETQ in the germline V gene. This CDR3 has 15 residues.

On this clonotype: A much larger clone is a single base away; this may be a read error. This sequence joins TRBV28 and TRBJ2-7, with 7 bases matching TRBD2. Germline V gives CDR1 MDHEN, CDR2 SYDVKM. The CDR3 loop spans 14 amino acids. Trimming at V came to 7 bases and at J to 6 bases, leaving 12 bases not matched to a gene. The CDR3: CASTTLGGVSEQYF. CDR3 in DNA: TGTGCCAGCACCACCTTGGGAGGGGTGAGCGAGCAGTACTTC.